These 3 T cell receptor beta chains were sequenced from one sample in a study of CD8+ T cells in alopecia areata. Sample treatment: oral pan-JAK inhibitor, 5-10 mg twice daily. It was cDNA, reverse transcribed from extracted RNA, that served as the sequencing template. Sequenced by immunoSEQ multiplex PCR; TCRdb stores in-frame clones only, minus some. The sample consists of hundreds of thousands of clones, 60% of them appearing once. Material: CD4+ T cells sorted from blood, obtained around week 52, from a patient treated with tofacitinib. All receptors come from a human donor with alopecia areata.

The CDR3 DNA reads TGTGCCTGGAGACCCGGGGCGAACACCGGGGAGCTGTTTTTT. It encodes CAWRPGANTGELFF. The chain couples TRBV30 to TRBJ2-2; D possibly corresponds to TRBD2 (5 bases). V gave up 3 bases and J gave up 0 bases, with 8 bases separating them. This CDR3 has 14 residues. Germline V gene lookup returns CDR1 GTSNPN and CDR2 SVGIG (reference sequence).

This chain connects TRBV7-9 to TRBJ2-7; 9 nucleotides match TRBD1. V lost 5 bases and J lost 3; bases outside the gene matches: 5. Germline lookup yields CDR1 SEHNR and CDR2 FQNEAQ (reference sequence). This CDR3 region has 14 residues. CDR3 coding DNA: TGTGCCAGCAGCCCCCGGGACAGGGACTACGAGCAGTACTTC. This gives the protein CASSPRDRDYEQYF.

This rearrangement joins TRBV7-2 to TRBJ2-5, with TRBD2 matching over 7 bases. The ends lost 6 bases at V and 5 bases at J; junction bases unmatched: 9. Germline V gives CDR1 SGHTA, CDR2 FQGNSA. This CDR3 region has 14 residues. The CDR3 protein is CASSSPGRRETQYF. In DNA, the CDR3 is TGTGCCAGCAGTTCTCCCGGGAGGAGGGAGACCCAGTACTTC.